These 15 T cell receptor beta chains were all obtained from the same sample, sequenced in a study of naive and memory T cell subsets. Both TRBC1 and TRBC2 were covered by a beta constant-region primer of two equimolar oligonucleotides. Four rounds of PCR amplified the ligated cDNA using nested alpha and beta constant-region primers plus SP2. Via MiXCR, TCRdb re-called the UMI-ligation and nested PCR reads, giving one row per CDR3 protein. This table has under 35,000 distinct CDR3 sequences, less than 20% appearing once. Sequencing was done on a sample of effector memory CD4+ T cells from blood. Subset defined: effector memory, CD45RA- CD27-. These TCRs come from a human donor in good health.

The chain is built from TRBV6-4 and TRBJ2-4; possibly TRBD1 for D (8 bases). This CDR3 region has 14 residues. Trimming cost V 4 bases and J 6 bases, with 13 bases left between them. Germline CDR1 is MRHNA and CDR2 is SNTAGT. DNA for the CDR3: TGTGCCAGCAGTGCTAACAGGGGGGGAAACATTCAGTACTTC. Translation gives CASSANRGGNIQYF.

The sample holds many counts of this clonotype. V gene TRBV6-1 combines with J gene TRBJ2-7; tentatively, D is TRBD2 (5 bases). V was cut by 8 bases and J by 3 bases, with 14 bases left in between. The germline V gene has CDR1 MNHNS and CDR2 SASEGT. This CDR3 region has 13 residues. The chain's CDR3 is CASLSDGDYEQYF. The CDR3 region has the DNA TGTGCCAGCCTCAGTGACGGGGACTACGAGCAGTACTTC.

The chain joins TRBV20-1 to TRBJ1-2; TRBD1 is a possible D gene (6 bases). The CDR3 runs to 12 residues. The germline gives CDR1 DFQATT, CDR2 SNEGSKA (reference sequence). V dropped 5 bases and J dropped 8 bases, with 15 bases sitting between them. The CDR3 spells CSAVYRDSGYTF. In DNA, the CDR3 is TGCAGTGCTGTCTACAGGGATAGCGGCTACACCTTC.

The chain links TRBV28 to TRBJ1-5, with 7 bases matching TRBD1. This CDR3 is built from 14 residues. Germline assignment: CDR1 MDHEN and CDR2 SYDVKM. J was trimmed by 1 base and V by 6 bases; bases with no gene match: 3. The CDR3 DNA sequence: TGTGCCAGCAGAGAGACAGGGAGCAATCAGCCCCAGCATTTT. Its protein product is CASRETGSNQPQHF.

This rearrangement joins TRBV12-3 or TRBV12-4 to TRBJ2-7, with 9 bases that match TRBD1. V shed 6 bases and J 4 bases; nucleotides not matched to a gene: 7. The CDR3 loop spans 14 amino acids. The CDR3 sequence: CASRSTGGGYEQYF. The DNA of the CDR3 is TGTGCCAGCAGATCGACAGGGGGGGGATACGAGCAGTACTTC.

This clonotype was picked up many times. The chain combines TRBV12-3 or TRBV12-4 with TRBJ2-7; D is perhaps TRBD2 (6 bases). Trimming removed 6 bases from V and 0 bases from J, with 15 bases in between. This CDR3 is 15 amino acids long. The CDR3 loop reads CASRMALADSYEQYF. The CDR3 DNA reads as TGTGCCAGCAGAATGGCTTTAGCGGACTCCTACGAGCAGTACTTC.

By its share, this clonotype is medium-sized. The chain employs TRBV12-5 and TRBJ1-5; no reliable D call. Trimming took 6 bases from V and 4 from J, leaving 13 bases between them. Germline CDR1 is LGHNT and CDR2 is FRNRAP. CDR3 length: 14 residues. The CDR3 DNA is TGTGCTAGTGGACCAGATGGGGTTAATCAGCCCCAGCATTTT. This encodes CASGPDGVNQPQHF.

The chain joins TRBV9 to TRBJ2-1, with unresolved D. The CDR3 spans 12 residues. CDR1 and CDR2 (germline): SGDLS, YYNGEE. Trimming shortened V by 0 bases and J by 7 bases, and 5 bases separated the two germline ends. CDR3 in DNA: TGTGCCAGCAGCGTAGCCTCGAATGAGCAGTTCTTC. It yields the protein CASSVASNEQFF.

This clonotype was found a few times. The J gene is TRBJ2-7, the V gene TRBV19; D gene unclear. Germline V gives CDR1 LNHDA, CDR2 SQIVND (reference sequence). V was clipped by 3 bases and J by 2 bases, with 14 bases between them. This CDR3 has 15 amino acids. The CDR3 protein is CASSMLRASTYEQYF. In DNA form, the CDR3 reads TGTGCCAGTAGTATGCTAAGGGCTTCGACCTACGAGCAGTACTTC.

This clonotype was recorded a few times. The CDR3 sequence: CASSSARSRQFF. CDR3 sequence (DNA): TGTGCCAGCAGCTCCGCTAGGTCTAGGCAGTTCTTC. This chain connects TRBV7-9 to TRBJ2-1; D call uncertain. V lost 4 bases and J 12 bases, leaving 13 bases between the germline ends. CDR3 length: 12 residues. Germline V gives CDR1 SEHNR, CDR2 FQNEAQ (reference sequence).

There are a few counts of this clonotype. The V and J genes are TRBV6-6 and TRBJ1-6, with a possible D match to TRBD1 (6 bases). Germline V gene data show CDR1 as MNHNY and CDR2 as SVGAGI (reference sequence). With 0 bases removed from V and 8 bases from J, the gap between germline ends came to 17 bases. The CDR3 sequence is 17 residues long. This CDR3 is CASSYSTLARGDSPLHF. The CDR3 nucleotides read TGTGCCAGCAGTTACTCGACGTTGGCCAGGGGTGATTCACCCCTCCACTTT.

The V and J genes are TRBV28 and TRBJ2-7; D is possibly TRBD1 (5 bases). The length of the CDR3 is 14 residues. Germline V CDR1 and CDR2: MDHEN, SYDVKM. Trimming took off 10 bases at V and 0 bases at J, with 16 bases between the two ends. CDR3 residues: CATLSTGSSYEQYF. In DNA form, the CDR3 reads TGTGCCACCCTCTCCACAGGTTCCTCCTACGAGCAGTACTTC.

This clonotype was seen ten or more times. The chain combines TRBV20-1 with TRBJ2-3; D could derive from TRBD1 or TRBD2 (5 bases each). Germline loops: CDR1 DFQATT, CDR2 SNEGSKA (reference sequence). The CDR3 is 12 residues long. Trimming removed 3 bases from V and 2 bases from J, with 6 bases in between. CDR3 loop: CSARGDTDTQYF. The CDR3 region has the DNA TGCAGTGCTAGGGGGGACACAGATACGCAGTATTTT.

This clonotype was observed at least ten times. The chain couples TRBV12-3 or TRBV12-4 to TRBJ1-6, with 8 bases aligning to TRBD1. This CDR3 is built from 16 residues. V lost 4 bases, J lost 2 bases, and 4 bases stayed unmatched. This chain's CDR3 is CASSSATGAYNSPLHF. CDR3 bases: TGTGCCAGCAGTTCCGCGACAGGGGCCTATAATTCACCCCTCCACTTT.

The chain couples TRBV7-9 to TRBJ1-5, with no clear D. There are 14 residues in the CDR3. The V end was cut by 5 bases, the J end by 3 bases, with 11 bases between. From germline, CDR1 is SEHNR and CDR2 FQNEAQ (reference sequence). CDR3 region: CASSPPGVNQPQHF. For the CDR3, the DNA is TGTGCCAGCAGCCCCCCGGGTGTCAATCAGCCCCAGCATTTT.